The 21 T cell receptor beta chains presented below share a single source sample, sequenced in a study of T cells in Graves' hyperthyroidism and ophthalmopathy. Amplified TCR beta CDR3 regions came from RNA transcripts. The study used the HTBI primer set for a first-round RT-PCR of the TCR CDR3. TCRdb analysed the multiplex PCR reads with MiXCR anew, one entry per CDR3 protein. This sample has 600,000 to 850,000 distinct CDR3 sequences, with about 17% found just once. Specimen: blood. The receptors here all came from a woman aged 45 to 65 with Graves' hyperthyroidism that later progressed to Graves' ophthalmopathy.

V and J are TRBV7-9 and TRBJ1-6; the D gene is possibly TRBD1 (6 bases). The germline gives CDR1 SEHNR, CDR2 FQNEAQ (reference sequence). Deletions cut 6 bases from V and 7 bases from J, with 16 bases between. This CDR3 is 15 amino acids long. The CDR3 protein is CASSVTGPENSPLHF. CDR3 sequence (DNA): TGTGCCAGCAGTGTCACAGGGCCCGAAAATTCACCCCTCCACTTT.

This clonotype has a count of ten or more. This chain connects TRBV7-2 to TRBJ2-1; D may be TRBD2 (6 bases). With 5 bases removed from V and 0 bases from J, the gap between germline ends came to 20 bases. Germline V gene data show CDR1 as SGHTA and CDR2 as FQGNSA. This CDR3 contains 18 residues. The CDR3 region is CASSLRLGPLSSYNEQFF. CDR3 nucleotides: TGTGCCAGCAGCCTCCGACTAGGACCCCTTAGCTCCTACAATGAGCAGTTCTTC.

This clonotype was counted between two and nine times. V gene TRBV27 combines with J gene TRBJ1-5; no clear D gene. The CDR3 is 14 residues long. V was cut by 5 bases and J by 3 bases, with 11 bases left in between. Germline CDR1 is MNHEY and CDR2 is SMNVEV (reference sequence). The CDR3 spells CASSHPGLNQPQHF. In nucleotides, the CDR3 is TGTGCCAGCAGTCATCCAGGTCTCAATCAGCCCCAGCATTTT.

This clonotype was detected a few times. This chain's CDR3 is CASRLGQGKETQYF. CDR3 sequence (DNA): TGTGCCAGCAGACTGGGACAGGGGAAAGAGACCCAGTACTTC. The chain couples TRBV2 to TRBJ2-5; 10 nucleotides match TRBD1. Germline CDR1 reads SNHLY; CDR2 reads FYNNEI. Unmatched junction bases numbered 4, after V lost 6 bases and J lost 3 bases. CDR3 size: 14 residues.

The CDR3 nucleotides are TGCAGTGCTAGAGGTCAGGGGAGGTCTGGGGCCAACGTCCTGACTTTC. Its translation is CSARGQGRSGANVLTF. V usage is TRBV20-1 and J usage is TRBJ2-6; the D call may be TRBD1 or TRBD2 (6 bases each). V was shortened by 1 base and J by 1 base, with 11 bases between the two germline ends. Looked up from germline, CDR1 is DFQATT and CDR2 is SNEGSKA (reference sequence). The CDR3 spans 16 residues.

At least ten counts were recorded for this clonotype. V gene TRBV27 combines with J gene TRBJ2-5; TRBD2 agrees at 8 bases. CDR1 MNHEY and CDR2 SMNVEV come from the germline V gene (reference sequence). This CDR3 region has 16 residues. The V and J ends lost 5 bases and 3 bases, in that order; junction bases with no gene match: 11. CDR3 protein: CASSPTSRGGKETQYF. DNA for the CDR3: TGTGCCAGCAGTCCTACGTCTCGGGGGGGGAAAGAGACCCAGTACTTC.

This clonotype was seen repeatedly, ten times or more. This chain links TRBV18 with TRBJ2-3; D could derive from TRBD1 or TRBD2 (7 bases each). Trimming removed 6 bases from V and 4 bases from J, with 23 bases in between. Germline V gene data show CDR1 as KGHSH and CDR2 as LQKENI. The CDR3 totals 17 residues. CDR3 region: CASSKIQGTTQSDTQYF. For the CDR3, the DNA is TGTGCCAGCTCCAAAATACAGGGGACTACTCAGTCAGATACGCAGTATTTT.

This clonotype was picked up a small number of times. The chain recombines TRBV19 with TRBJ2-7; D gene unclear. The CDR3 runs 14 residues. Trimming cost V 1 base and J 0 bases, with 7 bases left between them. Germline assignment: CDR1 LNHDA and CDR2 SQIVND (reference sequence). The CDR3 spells CASSIALSSYEQYF. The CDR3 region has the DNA TGTGCCAGTAGTATAGCCCTTAGCTCCTACGAGCAGTACTTC.

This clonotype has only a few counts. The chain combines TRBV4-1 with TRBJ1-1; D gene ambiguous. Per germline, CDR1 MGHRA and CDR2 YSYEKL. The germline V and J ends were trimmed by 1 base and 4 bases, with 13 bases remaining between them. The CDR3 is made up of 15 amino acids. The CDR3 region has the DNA TGCGCCAGCAGCCAAGCTGGAGGGTTGGGCACTGAAGCTTTCTTT. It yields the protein CASSQAGGLGTEAFF.

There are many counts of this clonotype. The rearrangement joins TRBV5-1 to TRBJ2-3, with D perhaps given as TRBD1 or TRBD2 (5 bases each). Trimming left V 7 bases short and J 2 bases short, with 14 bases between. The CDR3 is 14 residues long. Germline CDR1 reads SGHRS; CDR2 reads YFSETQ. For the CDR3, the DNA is TGCGCCAGCCGACGGACTGGGACCACAGATACGCAGTATTTT. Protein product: CASRRTGTTDTQYF. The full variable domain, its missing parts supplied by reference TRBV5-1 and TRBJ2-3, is KAGVTQTPRYLIKTRGQQVTLSCSPISGHRSVSWYQQTPGQGLQFLFEYFSETQRNKGNFPGRFSGRQFSNSRSEMNVSTLELGDSALYLCASRRTGTTDTQYFGPGTRLTVL.

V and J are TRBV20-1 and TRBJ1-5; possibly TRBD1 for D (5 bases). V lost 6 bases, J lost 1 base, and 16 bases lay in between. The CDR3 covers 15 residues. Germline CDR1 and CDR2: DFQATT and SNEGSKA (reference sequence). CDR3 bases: TGCAGTGCCCAATGGCGCCGGGGGAGCAATCAGCCCCAGCATTTT. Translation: CSAQWRRGSNQPQHF.

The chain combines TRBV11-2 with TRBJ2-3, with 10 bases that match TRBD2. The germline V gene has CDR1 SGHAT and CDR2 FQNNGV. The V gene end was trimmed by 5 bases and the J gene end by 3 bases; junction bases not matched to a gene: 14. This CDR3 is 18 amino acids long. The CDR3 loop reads CASSQDLRAGGGTDTQYF. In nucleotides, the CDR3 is TGTGCCAGCAGCCAAGATCTGCGAGCGGGAGGGGGGACAGATACGCAGTATTTT.

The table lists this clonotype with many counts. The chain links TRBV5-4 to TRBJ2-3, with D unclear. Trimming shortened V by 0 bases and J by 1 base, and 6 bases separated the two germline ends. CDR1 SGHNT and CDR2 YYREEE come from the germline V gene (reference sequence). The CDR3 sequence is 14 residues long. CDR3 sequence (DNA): TGTGCCAGCAGCTTGGAACCTCGCACAGATACGCAGTATTTT. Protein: CASSLEPRTDTQYF.

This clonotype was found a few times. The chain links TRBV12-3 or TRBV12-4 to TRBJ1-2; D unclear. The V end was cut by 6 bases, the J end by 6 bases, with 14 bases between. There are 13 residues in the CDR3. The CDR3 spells CASSLGVGDGYTF. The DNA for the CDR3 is TGTGCCAGCAGCCTCGGGGTTGGGGATGGCTACACCTTC.

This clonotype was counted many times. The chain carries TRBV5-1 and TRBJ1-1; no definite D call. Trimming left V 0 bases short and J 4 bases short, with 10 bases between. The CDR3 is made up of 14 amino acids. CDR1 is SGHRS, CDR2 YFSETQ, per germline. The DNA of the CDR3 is TGCGCCAGCAGCTTGGGGAGTTCCGCCACTGAAGCTTTCTTT. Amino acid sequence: CASSLGSSATEAFF.

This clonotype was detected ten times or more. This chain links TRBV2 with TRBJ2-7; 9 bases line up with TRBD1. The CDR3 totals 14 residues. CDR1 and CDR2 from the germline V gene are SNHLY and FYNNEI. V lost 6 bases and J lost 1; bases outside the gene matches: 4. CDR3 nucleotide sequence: TGTGCCAGCAGCGACGGACAGGGGTCCTACGAGCAGTACTTC. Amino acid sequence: CASSDGQGSYEQYF.

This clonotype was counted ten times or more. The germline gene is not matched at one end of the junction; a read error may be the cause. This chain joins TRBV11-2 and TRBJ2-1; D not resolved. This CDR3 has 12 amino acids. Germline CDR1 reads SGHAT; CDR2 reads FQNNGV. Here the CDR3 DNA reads TGTGCCAGCAGCTCCACATACAACGAGCAGTTCTTC. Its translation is CASSSTYNEQFF.

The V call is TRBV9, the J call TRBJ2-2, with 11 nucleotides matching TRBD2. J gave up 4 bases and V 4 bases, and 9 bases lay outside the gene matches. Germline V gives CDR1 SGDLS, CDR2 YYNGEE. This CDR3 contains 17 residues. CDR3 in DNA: TGTGCCAGCAGCTTCTCCCCGGGACTAGCGGCCACCGGGGAGCTGTTTTTT. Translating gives CASSFSPGLAATGELFF.

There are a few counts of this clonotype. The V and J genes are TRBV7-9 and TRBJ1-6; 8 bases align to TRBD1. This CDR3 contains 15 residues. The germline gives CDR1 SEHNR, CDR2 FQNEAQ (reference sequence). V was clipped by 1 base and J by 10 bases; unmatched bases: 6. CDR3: CASSLEHDRGSPLHF. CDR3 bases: TGTGCCAGCAGCTTAGAGCACGACAGGGGCTCACCCCTCCACTTT.

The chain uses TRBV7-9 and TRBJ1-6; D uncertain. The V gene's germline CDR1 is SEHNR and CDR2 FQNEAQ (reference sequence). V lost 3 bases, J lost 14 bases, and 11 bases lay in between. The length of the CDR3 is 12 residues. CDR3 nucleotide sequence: TGTGCCAGCAGCTTTGAGGGTGCGGCCCTCCACTTT. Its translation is CASSFEGAALHF.

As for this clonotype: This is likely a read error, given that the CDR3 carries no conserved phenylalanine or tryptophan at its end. The CDR3 here is CSARESGGTGANVLTS. The CDR3, as DNA: TGCAGTGCTAGAGAGAGCGGGGGAACTGGGGCCAACGTCCTGACTTCC. The rearrangement joins TRBV20-1 to TRBJ2-6; 8 nucleotides agree with TRBD2. This CDR3 has 16 residues. Trimming cost V 0 bases and J 2 bases; bases outside gene matches: 3. CDR1 and CDR2 from the germline V gene are DFQATT and SNEGSKA (reference sequence).